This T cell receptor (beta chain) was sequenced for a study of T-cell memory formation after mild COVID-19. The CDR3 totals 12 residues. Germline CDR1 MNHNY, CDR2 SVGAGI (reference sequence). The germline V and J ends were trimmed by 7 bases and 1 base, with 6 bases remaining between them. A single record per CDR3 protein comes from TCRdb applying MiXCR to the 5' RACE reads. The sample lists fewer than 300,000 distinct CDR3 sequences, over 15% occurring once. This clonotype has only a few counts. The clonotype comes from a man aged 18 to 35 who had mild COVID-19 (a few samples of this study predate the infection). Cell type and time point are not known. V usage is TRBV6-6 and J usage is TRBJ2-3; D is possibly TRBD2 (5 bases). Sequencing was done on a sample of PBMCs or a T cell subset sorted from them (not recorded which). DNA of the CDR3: TGTGCCAGCACGAGGGGCACAGATACGCAGTATTTT. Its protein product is CASTRGTDTQYF.